This T cell receptor (beta chain) was recovered during a study of blood T cell repertoires in COVID-19. Trimming removed 5 bases from V and 4 bases from J, with 11 bases in between. The CDR3 loop spans 13 amino acids. TCRdb's table, derived via immunoSEQ multiplex PCR, lists solely in-frame clones and lacks some. The sample holds around 200,000 clones; approximately 80% are singletons and the top ten take 5.5% to 7.5%. The rearrangement joins TRBV12-3 or TRBV12-4 to TRBJ1-1; tentative D call: TRBD1 (6 bases). The sequence was obtained from a human donor in a cohort sampled during active COVID-19. The specimen sequenced was peripheral blood. DNA for the CDR3: TGTGCCAGCAGTAATCAGGGGACCACTGAAGCTTTCTTT. Its protein product is CASSNQGTTEAFF.